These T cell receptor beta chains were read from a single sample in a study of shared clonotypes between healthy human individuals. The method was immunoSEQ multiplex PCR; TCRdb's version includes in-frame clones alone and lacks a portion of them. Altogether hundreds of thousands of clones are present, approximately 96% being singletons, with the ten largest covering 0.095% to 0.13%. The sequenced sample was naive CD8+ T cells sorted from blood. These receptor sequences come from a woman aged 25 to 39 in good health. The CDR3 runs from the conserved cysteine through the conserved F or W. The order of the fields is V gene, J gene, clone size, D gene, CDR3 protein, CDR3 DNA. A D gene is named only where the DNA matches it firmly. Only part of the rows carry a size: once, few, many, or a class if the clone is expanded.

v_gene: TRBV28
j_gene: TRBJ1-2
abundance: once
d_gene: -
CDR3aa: CASSTRVIGNGYTF
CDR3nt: TGTGCCAGCAGTACGAGGGTCATCGGAAATGGCTACACCTTC

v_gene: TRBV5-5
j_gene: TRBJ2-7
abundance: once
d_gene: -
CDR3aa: CASSLVDRPGYEQYF
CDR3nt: TGTGCCAGCAGCCTCGTAGACAGGCCCGGCTACGAGCAGTACTTC

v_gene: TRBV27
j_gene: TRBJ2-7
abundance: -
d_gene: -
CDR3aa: CASSRRDGGSEQYF
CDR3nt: TGTGCCAGCAGCCGGCGTGATGGGGGATCCGAGCAGTACTTC

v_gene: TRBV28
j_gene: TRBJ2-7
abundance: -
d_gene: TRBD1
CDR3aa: CASRSPGQLREQYF
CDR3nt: TGTGCCAGCAGATCACCGGGACAGCTTCGAGAGCAGTACTTC

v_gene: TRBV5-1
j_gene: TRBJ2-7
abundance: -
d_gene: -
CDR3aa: CASSLGDYEQYF
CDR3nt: TGCGCCAGCAGCTTGGGTGACTACGAGCAGTACTTC

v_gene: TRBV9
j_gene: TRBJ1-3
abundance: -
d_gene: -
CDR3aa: CASSDELGAGNTIYF
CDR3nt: TGTGCCAGCAGCGATGAGTTGGGGGCTGGAAACACCATATATTTT

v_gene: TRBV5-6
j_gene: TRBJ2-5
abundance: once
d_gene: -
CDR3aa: CASSLAGSHQETQYF
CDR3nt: TGTGCCAGCTCCTTGGCAGGGTCCCACCAAGAGACCCAGTACTTC

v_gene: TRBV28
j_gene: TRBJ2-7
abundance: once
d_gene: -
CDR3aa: CASSFGTYEQYF
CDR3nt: TGTGCCAGCAGTTTTGGTACCTACGAGCAGTACTTC

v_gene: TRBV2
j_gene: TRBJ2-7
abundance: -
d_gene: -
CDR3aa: CASSSNLLTGSPHEQYF
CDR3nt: TGTGCCAGCAGTTCCAACCTACTTACAGGGAGTCCCCACGAGCAGTACTTC

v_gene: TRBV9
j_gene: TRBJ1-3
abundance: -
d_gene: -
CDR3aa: CASSVGRGTGNTIYF
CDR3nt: TGTGCCAGCAGCGTAGGAAGGGGTACAGGAAACACCATATATTTT

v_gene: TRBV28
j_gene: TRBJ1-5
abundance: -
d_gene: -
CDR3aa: CASSLTPGHQPQHF
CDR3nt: TGTGCCAGCAGTTTAACTCCGGGCCATCAGCCCCAGCATTTT

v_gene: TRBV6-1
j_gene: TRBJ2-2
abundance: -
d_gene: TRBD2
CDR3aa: CASSEWGGSGELFF
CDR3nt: TGTGCCAGCAGTGAATGGGGGGGATCCGGGGAGCTGTTTTTT

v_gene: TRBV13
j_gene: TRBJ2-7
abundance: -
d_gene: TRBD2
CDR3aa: CASRDTGTSFHEQYF
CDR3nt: TGTGCCAGCAGAGACACAGGGACTAGCTTCCACGAGCAGTACTTC

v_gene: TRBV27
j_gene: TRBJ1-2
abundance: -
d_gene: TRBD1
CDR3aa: CASSFGDDRGRVYGYTF
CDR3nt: TGTGCCAGCAGTTTTGGGGACGACAGGGGGCGCGTCTATGGCTACACCTTC

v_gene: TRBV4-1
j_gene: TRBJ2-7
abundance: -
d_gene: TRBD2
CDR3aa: CASSQAEGLADEQYF
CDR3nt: TGCGCCAGCAGCCAAGCCGAGGGACTAGCCGACGAGCAGTACTTC

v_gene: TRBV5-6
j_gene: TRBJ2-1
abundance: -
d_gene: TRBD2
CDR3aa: CASSLVSGGYNEQFF
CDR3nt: TGTGCCAGCAGCTTGGTCAGCGGGGGCTACAATGAGCAGTTCTTC

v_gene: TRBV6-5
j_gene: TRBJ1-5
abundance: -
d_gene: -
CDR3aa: CASSYREGDQPQHF
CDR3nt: TGTGCCAGCAGTTACCGGGAAGGGGATCAGCCCCAGCATTTT

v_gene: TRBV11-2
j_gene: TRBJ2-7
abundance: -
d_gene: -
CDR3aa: CASSLDRAATYEQYF
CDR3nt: TGTGCCAGCAGCTTAGATCGGGCAGCAACCTACGAGCAGTACTTC

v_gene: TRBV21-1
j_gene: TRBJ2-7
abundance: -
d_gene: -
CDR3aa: CASSTHGQLTSYEQYF
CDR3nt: TGTGCCAGCAGCACACACGGACAGCTGACCTCCTACGAGCAGTACTTC

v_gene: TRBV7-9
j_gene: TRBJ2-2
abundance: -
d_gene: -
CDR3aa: CASSNGVTGELFF
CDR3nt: TGTGCCAGCAGCAATGGGGTGACCGGGGAGCTGTTTTTT

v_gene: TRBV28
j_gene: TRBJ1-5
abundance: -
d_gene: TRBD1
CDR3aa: CASSNDRANQPQHF
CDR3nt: TGTGCCAGCAGTAATGACAGGGCAAATCAGCCCCAGCATTTT

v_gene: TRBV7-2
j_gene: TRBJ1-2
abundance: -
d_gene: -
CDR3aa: CASSLTAPLEGYTF
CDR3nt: TGTGCCAGCAGCTTAACAGCACCCCTCGAGGGCTACACCTTC

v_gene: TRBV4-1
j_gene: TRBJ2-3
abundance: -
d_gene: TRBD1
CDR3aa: CASSPRDRENTQYF
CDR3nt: TGCGCCAGCAGCCCCCGGGACAGGGAAAATACGCAGTATTTT

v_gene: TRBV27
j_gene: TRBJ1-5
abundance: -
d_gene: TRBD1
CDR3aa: CASKQTGSNQPQHF
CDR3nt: TGTGCCAGCAAGCAGACAGGGAGCAATCAGCCCCAGCATTTT

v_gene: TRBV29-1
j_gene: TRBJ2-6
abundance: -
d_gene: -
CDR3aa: CSVIALSPPHSGANVLTF
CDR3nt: TGCAGCGTGATCGCACTGTCCCCTCCCCACTCTGGGGCCAACGTCCTGACTTTC

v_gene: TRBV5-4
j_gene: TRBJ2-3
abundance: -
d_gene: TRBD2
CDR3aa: CASSEGLAGVGTDTQYF
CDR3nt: TGTGCCAGCAGCGAAGGACTAGCGGGAGTAGGCACAGATACGCAGTATTTT

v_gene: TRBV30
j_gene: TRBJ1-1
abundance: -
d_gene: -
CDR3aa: CAWSLMTGLKTEAFF
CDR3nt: TGTGCCTGGAGTTTGATGACAGGTCTCAAGACTGAAGCTTTCTTT

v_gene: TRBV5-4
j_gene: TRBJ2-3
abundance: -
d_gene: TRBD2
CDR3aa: CASRFSGGSTDTQYF
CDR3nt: TGTGCCAGCAGATTTAGCGGGGGAAGCACAGATACGCAGTATTTT

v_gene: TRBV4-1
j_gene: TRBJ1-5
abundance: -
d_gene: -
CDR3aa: CASSQEVGLQPQHF
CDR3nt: TGCGCCAGCAGCCAAGAGGTAGGACTGCAGCCCCAGCATTTT

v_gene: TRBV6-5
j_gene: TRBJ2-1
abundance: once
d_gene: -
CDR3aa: CASSYSGENNEQFF
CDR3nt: TGTGCCAGCAGTTACTCCGGAGAAAACAATGAGCAGTTCTTC

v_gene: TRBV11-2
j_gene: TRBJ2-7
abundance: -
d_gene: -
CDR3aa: CASSLFMNVVSYEQYF
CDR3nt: TGTGCCAGCAGCTTATTCATGAACGTTGTATCCTACGAGCAGTACTTC

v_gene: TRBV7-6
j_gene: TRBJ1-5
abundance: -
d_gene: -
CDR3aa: CASSLGNSNQPQHF
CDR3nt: TGTGCCAGCAGCTTAGGAAATAGCAATCAGCCCCAGCATTTT

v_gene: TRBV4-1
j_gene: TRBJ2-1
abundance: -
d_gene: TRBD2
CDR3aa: CASSPQTSGRAYNEQFF
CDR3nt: TGCGCCAGCAGCCCCCAAACTAGCGGGAGGGCCTACAATGAGCAGTTCTTC

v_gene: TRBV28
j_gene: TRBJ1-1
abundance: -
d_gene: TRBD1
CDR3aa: CASSTTGGFNTEAFF
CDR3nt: TGTGCCAGCAGTACGACAGGGGGCTTCAACACTGAAGCTTTCTTT

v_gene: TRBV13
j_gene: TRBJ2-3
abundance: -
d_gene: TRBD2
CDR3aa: CASSRLAGTFSSTDTQYF
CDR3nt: TGTGCCAGCAGCAGGCTAGCGGGGACATTTTCTAGCACAGATACGCAGTATTTT

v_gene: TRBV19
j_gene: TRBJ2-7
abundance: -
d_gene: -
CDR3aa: CATKTGYEQYF
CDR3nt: TGTGCCACTAAGACCGGGTACGAGCAGTACTTC

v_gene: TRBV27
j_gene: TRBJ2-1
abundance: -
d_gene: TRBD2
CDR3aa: CASSLVLASGYNEQFF
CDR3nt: TGTGCCAGCAGCCTGGTATTGGCTAGCGGCTACAATGAGCAGTTCTTC

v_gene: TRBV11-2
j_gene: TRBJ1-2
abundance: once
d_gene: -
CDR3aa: CASTQGGGRNYGYTF
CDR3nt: TGTGCCAGCACACAGGGCGGGGGACGGAACTATGGCTACACCTTC

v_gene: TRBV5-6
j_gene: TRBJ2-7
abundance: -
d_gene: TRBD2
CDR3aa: CASNGGLATYEQYF
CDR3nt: TGTGCCAGCAATGGAGGACTAGCTACCTACGAGCAGTACTTC

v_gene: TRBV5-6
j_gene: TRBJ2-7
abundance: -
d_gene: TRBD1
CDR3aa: CASSNENRGSPYEQYF
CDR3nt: TGTGCCAGCAGCAACGAGAACAGGGGATCCCCCTACGAGCAGTACTTC

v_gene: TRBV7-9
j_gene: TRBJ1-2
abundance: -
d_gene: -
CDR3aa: CASSLSRHYGYTF
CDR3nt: TGTGCCAGCAGCTTATCCCGGCACTATGGCTACACCTTC